Listed here are 12 T cell receptor beta chains from one sample, sequenced in a study of blood T cell repertoires in COVID-19. TCRdb's copy holds only in-frame clones and misses some; the assay was immunoSEQ multiplex PCR. The sample has a few hundred thousand clones, about nine tenths seen once. The sample comprised peripheral blood. All receptors derive from a woman between 25 and 40 years old with active or convalescent COVID-19.

This clone came up many times. CDR3 residues: CASSRDRGSTYEQYF. The CDR3 DNA follows: TGTGCCAGCAGTCGGGACAGGGGGTCAACCTACGAGCAGTACTTC. The chain combines TRBV6-5 with TRBJ2-7; the match to TRBD1 covers 11 bases. The V gene's germline CDR1 is MNHEY and CDR2 SVGAGI. The CDR3 loop spans 15 amino acids. J lost 2 bases, V lost 5 bases, and 5 bases had no gene match.

The chain joins TRBV30 to TRBJ2-5; 7 nucleotides match TRBD1. Trimming cost V 2 bases and J 5 bases; bases outside gene matches: 14. Germline values: CDR1 GTSNPN, CDR2 SVGIG (reference sequence). CDR3 length: 16 amino acids. The CDR3 sequence: CAWSRGGNIGVETQYF. In DNA, the CDR3 is TGTGCCTGGAGTCGAGGGGGCAACATTGGCGTGGAGACCCAGTACTTC.

This sequence joins TRBV27 and TRBJ2-1, with D unclear. The V end was cut by 5 bases, the J end by 4 bases, with 3 bases between. CDR3 length: 11 amino acids. Germline V CDR1 and CDR2: MNHEY, SMNVEV (reference sequence). Here the CDR3 reads CASSRYNEQFF. CDR3 sequence (DNA): TGTGCCAGCAGTCGTTACAATGAGCAGTTCTTC.

The chain is built from TRBV6-2 or TRBV6-3 and TRBJ1-6; D not resolved. There are 15 residues in the CDR3. Germline CDR1 is MNHEY and CDR2 is SVGEGT. V dropped 3 bases and J dropped 8 bases, with 14 bases sitting between them. The CDR3 nucleotides are TGTGCCAGCAGTTATGGGAGTGGGTATCATTCACCCCTCCACTTT. This codes for CASSYGSGYHSPLHF.

The J gene is TRBJ2-5, the V gene TRBV15; TRBD2 matches at 7 bases. The CDR3 is made up of 12 amino acids. V trimming: 10 bases; J trimming: 4 bases; junction bases outside the gene matches: 6. Germline loops: CDR1 LNHNV, CDR2 YYDKDF (reference sequence). The CDR3 loop is CAIGRRGETQYF. The CDR3 bases are TGTGCCATCGGGAGGAGAGGAGAGACCCAGTACTTC.

The genes are TRBV4-2 and TRBJ1-2; 8 nucleotides match TRBD1. The CDR3 sequence is 15 residues long. V lost 3 bases and J lost 3; bases outside the gene matches: 6. Germline CDR1 is LGHNA and CDR2 is YNFKEQ. As DNA, the CDR3 is TGTGCCAGCAGCCAGGGCCTGGGACAGGACTATGGCTACACCTTC. It specifies CASSQGLGQDYGYTF.

The V and J genes are TRBV2 and TRBJ1-5; possible D gene TRBD1, 6 bases. The CDR3 covers 19 residues. In germline, CDR1 is SNHLY, CDR2 FYNNEI. Trimming removed 0 bases at V and 0 bases at J, with 18 bases between. The CDR3 region is CASSEALHRAQDSNQPQHF. The CDR3 DNA is TGTGCCAGCAGTGAAGCGCTTCACAGGGCCCAAGATAGCAATCAGCCCCAGCATTTT.

The chain has TRBV5-1 and TRBJ2-2; TRBD2 aligns across 10 bases. Germline V gene lookup returns CDR1 SGHRS and CDR2 YFSETQ. The ends lost 2 bases at V and 1 base at J; junction bases unmatched: 5. The CDR3 runs to 17 residues. CDR3 nucleotides: TGCGCCAGCAGCTTCGAATTAGCGGGGGGGAACACCGGGGAGCTGTTTTTT. Translation: CASSFELAGGNTGELFF. Complete variable domain (other parts from reference TRBV5-1 and TRBJ2-2): KAGVTQTPRYLIKTRGQQVTLSCSPISGHRSVSWYQQTPGQGLQFLFEYFSETQRNKGNFPGRFSGRQFSNSRSEMNVSTLELGDSALYLCASSFELAGGNTGELFFGEGSRLTVL.

The CDR3 is CASSVGRGGRGGETQYF. The CDR3 bases are TGTGCCAGCAGCGTAGGACGGGGGGGCAGAGGCGGAGAGACCCAGTACTTC. The chain is built from TRBV9 and TRBJ2-5; TRBD2 matches 8 bases. The germline CDR1 and CDR2 sequences are SGDLS and YYNGEE. The length of the CDR3 is 17 residues. V shed 0 bases, J shed 4 bases, and the junction held 11 bases outside the gene matches.

The chain is built from TRBV15 and TRBJ2-6; 8 bases are shared with TRBD2. The CDR3 has 16 amino acids. Trimming removed 5 bases from V and 0 bases from J; junction bases left unmatched: 3. From germline, CDR1 is LNHNV and CDR2 YYDKDF (reference sequence). The CDR3 protein is CATSLAGGSGANVLTF. CDR3 DNA sequence: TGTGCCACCAGCCTCGCGGGAGGCTCTGGGGCCAACGTCCTGACTTTC.

In its sample, this clone was seen once. This rearrangement joins TRBV7-2 to TRBJ2-4; D is perhaps TRBD1 (5 bases). Trimming left V 2 bases short and J 0 bases short, with 14 bases between. Germline V gene data show CDR1 as SGHTA and CDR2 as FQGNSA. This CDR3 has 17 amino acids. In nucleotides, the CDR3 is TGTGCCAGCAGCTTATGGGGCGGCGCTACAGCCAAAAACATTCAGTACTTC. Protein sequence: CASSLWGGATAKNIQYF.

The V call is TRBV10-2, the J call TRBJ1-4; a possible D gene is TRBD1 (5 bases). From germline, CDR1 is WSHSY and CDR2 SAAADI. The CDR3 is 15 amino acids. V was shortened by 2 bases and J by 8 bases, with 15 bases between the two germline ends. CDR3: CASSEGGTRFEKLFF. In DNA, the CDR3 is TGCGCCAGCAGTGAGGGGGGGACGAGATTCGAAAAACTGTTTTTT.